Detailed here is one T cell receptor (beta chain). Its cognate antigen is unknown. Method: immunoSEQ multiplex PCR; TCRdb's copy keeps in-frame clones and lacks some. This sample yields approximately 40,000 clones, of which roughly 73% are seen a single time; roughly 8.1% belongs to the top ten. The CDR3 length is 14 residues. Trimming took 7 bases from V and 7 from J; bases not matched to a gene: 5. Germline V gene sequence: CDR1 SGHTA, CDR2 FQGNSA. These data come from a study of T cells after posttransplantation cyclophosphamide. A marrow graft followed busulfan-fludarabine conditioning, with cyclophosphamide on days +3 and +4. Findings and caveats of the study: TRB overlap between skin or GI tissue T cells and blood was limited. TRB clonality was highly associated with recipient CMV seropositivity and reactivation. Donor-recipient repertoire similarity was low at 1-2 months, rising over year one.

The sequence derives from a female patient between 35 and 55 years old who received an allogeneic stem cell transplant from a related donor, was CMV-positive, and had no GVHD. Some T cells may possibly be graft donor cells. V gene TRBV7-2 combines with J gene TRBJ1-6, with 9 bases aligning to TRBD1. This specimen was CD4+ T cells sorted from blood, taken approximately 2,000 days after a stem cell transplant with posttransplant cyclophosphamide. This CDR3 is CASTWDRVNSPLHF. The CDR3 DNA reads TGTGCCAGCACCTGGGACAGGGTAAATTCACCCCTCCACTTT. The whole variable domain, remainder taken from reference TRBV7-2 and TRBJ1-6, is GAGVSQSPSNKVTEKGKDVELRCDPISGHTALYWYRQSLGQGLEFLIYFQGNSAPDKSGLPSDRFSAERTGGSVSTLTIQRTQQEDSAVYLCASTWDRVNSPLHFGNGTRLTVT.